Following are 26 T cell receptor beta chains from one sample sequenced in a study of blood T cell repertoires in COVID-19. TCRdb's table, derived via immunoSEQ multiplex PCR, lists solely in-frame clones and lacks some. The data contain around 420,000 clones, 88% of them seen just once; the ten biggest clones take up over 2%. The sequencing input was PBMCs or T cells enriched from blood (not recorded which). These TCRs come from a woman between 35 and 50 years old with acute COVID-19.

This chain joins TRBV18 and TRBJ1-2; tentatively, D is TRBD1 (5 bases). With 5 bases removed from V and 0 bases from J, the gap between germline ends came to 13 bases. The germline CDR1 and CDR2 sequences are KGHSH and LQKENI. The CDR3 contains 15 residues. The DNA of the CDR3 is TGTGCCAGCTCAACACAGGACACCACTAACTATGGCTACACCTTC. Protein: CASSTQDTTNYGYTF.

The chain joins TRBV9 to TRBJ2-2; 8 nucleotides match TRBD1. Germline assignment: CDR1 SGDLS and CDR2 YYNGEE. The V and J ends lost 0 bases and 3 bases, in that order; junction bases with no gene match: 4. The CDR3 is 16 amino acids. Here the CDR3 DNA reads TGTGCCAGCAGCGTAGAGGTGACAGGGGACACCGGGGAGCTGTTTTTT. It codes for CASSVEVTGDTGELFF.

The chain recombines TRBV19 with TRBJ1-6; 7 bases agree with TRBD1. The CDR3 has 14 residues. Germline CDR1 is LNHDA and CDR2 is SQIVND (reference sequence). J lost 7 bases, V lost 3 bases, and 3 bases had no gene match. DNA of the CDR3: TGTGCCAGTAGTATGGGACAGAAAAATTCACCCCTCCACTTT. It is translated as CASSMGQKNSPLHF. Full variable domain (outside the CDR3, taken from reference TRBV19 and TRBJ1-6): DGGITQSPKYLFRKEGQNVTLSCEQNLNHDAMYWYRQDPGQGLRLIYYSQIVNDFQKGDIAEGYSVSREKKESFPLTVTSAQKNPTAFYLCASSMGQKNSPLHFGNGTRLTVT.

This CDR3 is CAWSVGLRDKNLTQYF. The CDR3 region has the DNA TGTGCCTGGAGTGTAGGCCTCCGGGACAAGAACCTTACGCAGTATTTT. J is TRBJ2-3 and V is TRBV30; D possibly corresponds to TRBD1 (6 bases). This CDR3 is built from 16 residues. Germline lookup yields CDR1 GTSNPN and CDR2 SVGIG (reference sequence). The V end was cut by 0 bases, the J end by 8 bases, with 21 bases between.

This clone was found once. V and J are TRBV19 and TRBJ2-5; possibly TRBD2 for D (6 bases). The CDR3 runs to 16 residues. The V gene lost 5 bases and the J gene lost 6 bases, with 22 bases spanning the gap. Germline V gene sequence: CDR1 LNHDA, CDR2 SQIVND (reference sequence). CDR3 sequence (DNA): TGTGCCAGTAGTTACAGCCGGGACTCCGCTAGTAAGACCCAGTACTTC. Its protein is CASSYSRDSASKTQYF.

The chain couples TRBV5-1 to TRBJ1-6; weak D call: TRBD1 (5 bases). The V end was cut by 4 bases, the J end by 4 bases, with 18 bases between. The CDR3 has 17 residues. Germline-derived CDR1 and CDR2 are SGHRS and YFSETQ. As DNA, the CDR3 is TGCGCCAGCAGCCCGTGGGGAGGGGTCACGTATAATTCACCCCTCCACTTT. This codes for CASSPWGGVTYNSPLHF.

This clone was found once. The rearrangement uses TRBV5-4 and TRBJ2-2; 9 nucleotides line up with TRBD1. Germline V gene sequence: CDR1 SGHNT, CDR2 YYREEE (reference sequence). The junction had 4 bases not matched to a gene; V was cut back by 3 bases and J by 7 bases. The CDR3 extends over 14 amino acids. DNA for the CDR3: TGTGCCAGCAGCTGGGACAGGGAAAACGGGGAGCTGTTTTTT. Translation gives CASSWDRENGELFF.

This chain uses TRBV5-1 with TRBJ1-6; D not certain. Between the trimmed V and J ends, which lost 4 bases and 6 bases, there was a span of 14 bases. CDR3 length equals 15 residues. The germline CDR1 and CDR2 sequences are SGHRS and YFSETQ. Written as DNA, the CDR3 is TGCGCCAGCAGCCCGTACCCGGGAAGTAATTCACCCCTCCACTTT. This codes for CASSPYPGSNSPLHF. The variable domain in full, completed from reference TRBV5-1 and TRBJ1-6, reads KAGVTQTPRYLIKTRGQQVTLSCSPISGHRSVSWYQQTPGQGLQFLFEYFSETQRNKGNFPGRFSGRQFSNSRSEMNVSTLELGDSALYLCASSPYPGSNSPLHFGNGTRLTVT.

This chain links TRBV14 with TRBJ2-1; TRBD2 aligns across 7 bases. Germline assignment: CDR1 SGHDN and CDR2 FVKESK. This CDR3 has 14 residues. The V segment lost 4 bases and the J segment 0 bases; nucleotides outside the gene matches: 0. Here the CDR3 reads CASSRTSSYNEQFF. Here the CDR3 DNA reads TGTGCCAGCAGCCGGACTAGCTCCTACAATGAGCAGTTCTTC.

As to this clone: Within the sample, other DNA sequences also encode this same CDR3. This rearrangement joins TRBV5-1 to TRBJ1-2; 11 nucleotides line up with TRBD1. The CDR3 is 14 amino acids. Per germline, CDR1 SGHRS and CDR2 YFSETQ. V gave up 2 bases and J gave up 5 bases; unmatched junction bases: 2. CDR3 nucleotide sequence: TGCGCCAGCAGCTTAGGACAGGGGGCTTATGGCTACACCTTC. Encoded protein: CASSLGQGAYGYTF.

The chain combines TRBV30 with TRBJ2-2; D gene unclear. Germline-derived CDR1 and CDR2 are GTSNPN and SVGIG (reference sequence). This CDR3 is built from 13 residues. V was shortened by 0 bases and J by 5 bases, with 7 bases between the two germline ends. CDR3 amino acids: CAWSVRVTGELFF. The CDR3 DNA reads TGTGCCTGGAGTGTCCGAGTAACCGGGGAGCTGTTTTTT.

V gene TRBV3-1 (or the pseudogene TRBV3-2) combines with J gene TRBJ1-2; D perhaps matches TRBD1 (6 bases). In germline, CDR1 is LGHDT, CDR2 YNNKEL (reference sequence). The CDR3 contains 16 residues. Deletions cut 0 bases from V and 4 bases from J, with 15 bases between. The DNA of the CDR3 is TGTGCCAGCAGCCAAGAAGACAGGTCTCCTCCCTATGGCTACACCTTC. It yields the protein CASSQEDRSPPYGYTF.

The rearrangement joins TRBV6-5 to TRBJ1-2, with TRBD1 as a possible D gene (6 bases). V was cut by 6 bases and J by 2 bases, with 13 bases left in between. Germline V gives CDR1 MNHEY, CDR2 SVGAGI. This CDR3 contains 14 residues. The CDR3 DNA reads TGTGCCAGCAGCAGGGACAACGGAAACTATGGCTACACCTTC. Translating it yields CASSRDNGNYGYTF.

This chain connects TRBV4-2 to TRBJ2-1; TRBD2 matches at 8 bases. This CDR3 region has 17 residues. Germline values: CDR1 LGHNA, CDR2 YNFKEQ. After removal of 1 base from V and 3 bases from J, the junction contained 8 bases not matched to a gene. The CDR3: CASSQVTGGGIYNEQFF. The CDR3 DNA follows: TGTGCCAGCAGCCAAGTCACCGGGGGGGGTATCTACAATGAGCAGTTCTTC.

The rearrangement joins TRBV4-1 to TRBJ1-5; TRBD1 is a possible D gene (5 bases). V lost 1 base to trimming and J lost 3 bases, with 10 bases between them. Germline V gives CDR1 MGHRA, CDR2 YSYEKL. The CDR3 covers 15 residues. The CDR3, as DNA: TGCGCCAGCAGCCAAGTTGCAGGGTTCAATCAGCCCCAGCATTTT. It is translated as CASSQVAGFNQPQHF.

The chain has TRBV2 and TRBJ1-3, with D unresolved. Deletions cut 7 bases from V and 2 bases from J, with 9 bases between. The germline V gene has CDR1 SNHLY and CDR2 FYNNEI. CDR3 length equals 13 residues. The CDR3, as DNA: TGTGCCAGCACGCAGACTACTGGAAACACCATATATTTT. The encoded protein is CASTQTTGNTIYF.

Only one count was recorded for this clone. The chain employs TRBV7-2 and TRBJ1-1; D gene uncertain. From germline, CDR1 is SGHTA and CDR2 FQGNSA. The ends were cut back, 2 bases at V and 0 bases at J, with 7 bases in the middle. The CDR3 spans 14 residues. This CDR3 reads CASSLKPMNTEAFF. The CDR3 DNA reads TGTGCCAGCAGCTTAAAACCTATGAACACTGAAGCTTTCTTT.

The chain recombines TRBV6-1 with TRBJ1-2, with 7 bases aligning to TRBD1. From germline, CDR1 is MNHNS and CDR2 SASEGT. V was clipped by 2 bases and J by 4 bases; unmatched bases: 7. This CDR3 spans 15 amino acids. The CDR3 protein is CASSEQQGLVYGYTF. In nucleotides, the CDR3 is TGTGCCAGCAGTGAACAACAGGGGCTTGTCTATGGCTACACCTTC.

The chain carries TRBV11-3 and TRBJ2-2; 10 nucleotides line up with TRBD1. V was pared by 5 bases and J by 6 bases, with 15 bases of the junction left unmatched. The CDR3 runs 18 residues. Germline V CDR1 and CDR2: SGHNT, YENEEA. CDR3 in amino acids: CASSVGERFGQGAGELFF. Written as DNA, the CDR3 is TGTGCCAGCAGCGTAGGCGAGCGTTTCGGACAGGGGGCCGGGGAGCTGTTTTTT.

The rearrangement uses TRBV6-5 and TRBJ2-1; 8 bases are shared with TRBD2. The length of the CDR3 is 16 residues. After removal of 2 bases from V and 4 bases from J, the junction contained 7 bases not matched to a gene. The V gene's germline CDR1 is MNHEY and CDR2 SVGAGI. CDR3 amino acids: CASSYQRGGPYNEQFF. The CDR3 nucleotides read TGTGCCAGCAGTTACCAACGGGGGGGGCCTTACAATGAGCAGTTCTTC.

The V call is TRBV5-4, the J call TRBJ2-1; tentatively, D is TRBD2 (7 bases). V was clipped by 0 bases and J by 0 bases, with 10 bases between them. CDR1 is SGHNT and CDR2 is YYREEE in the germline V gene (reference sequence). This CDR3 is 16 amino acids long. The CDR3 DNA follows: TGTGCCAGCAGCTTGGTAGGGGGGGCCTCCTACAATGAGCAGTTCTTC. Translation: CASSLVGGASYNEQFF.

In this sample, this clone turned up once. The V gene is TRBV2, the J gene TRBJ1-6; 9 nucleotides line up with TRBD1. The CDR3 runs 15 residues. Germline loops: CDR1 SNHLY, CDR2 FYNNEI. V lost 6 bases to trimming and J lost 10 bases; unmatched junction nucleotides: 10. The CDR3 nucleotides read TGTGCCAGCAGCTTTACAGACAGGGGGAACTCACCCCTCCACTTT. It is translated as CASSFTDRGNSPLHF.

The chain is built from TRBV19 and TRBJ1-5; perhaps TRBD1 as D (5 bases). Between the trimmed V and J ends, which lost 0 bases and 0 bases, there was a span of 9 bases. Germline CDR1 and CDR2: LNHDA and SQIVND (reference sequence). The CDR3 runs 16 residues. As DNA, the CDR3 is TGTGCCAGTAGTATAGATCTGGGGGGTAGCAATCAGCCCCAGCATTTT. Protein sequence: CASSIDLGGSNQPQHF. Combining the CDR3 with reference TRBV19 and TRBJ1-5 gives the whole variable domain DGGITQSPKYLFRKEGQNVTLSCEQNLNHDAMYWYRQDPGQGLRLIYYSQIVNDFQKGDIAEGYSVSREKKESFPLTVTSAQKNPTAFYLCASSIDLGGSNQPQHFGDGTRLSIL.

The CDR3 spells CASSREPGGQGVYEQYF. CDR3 nucleotides: TGCGCCAGCAGCCGAGAACCGGGGGGACAGGGAGTGTACGAGCAGTACTTC. The chain joins TRBV4-1 to TRBJ2-7, with TRBD1 matching over 9 bases. Trimming took 4 bases from V and 4 from J; bases not matched to a gene: 14. The germline CDR1 and CDR2 sequences are MGHRA and YSYEKL. The CDR3 covers 17 residues.

The gene calls are TRBV7-2 and TRBJ2-7; D is ambiguous. Trimming took 1 base from V and 6 from J, leaving 13 bases between them. CDR1 and CDR2 (germline): SGHTA, FQGNSA. This CDR3 is built from 14 residues. As DNA, the CDR3 is TGTGCCAGCAGCTTAGGGCTGGGCCTGTTCGAGCAGTACTTC. This codes for CASSLGLGLFEQYF.

This chain uses TRBV2 with TRBJ1-2, with unresolved D. Germline lookup yields CDR1 SNHLY and CDR2 FYNNEI. Trimming removed 4 bases from V and 4 bases from J, with 10 bases in between. The CDR3 sequence is 13 residues long. The CDR3 DNA reads TGTGCCAGCAGTGCTAGTTTGGTCTATGGCTACACCTTC. Translated, it gives CASSASLVYGYTF.